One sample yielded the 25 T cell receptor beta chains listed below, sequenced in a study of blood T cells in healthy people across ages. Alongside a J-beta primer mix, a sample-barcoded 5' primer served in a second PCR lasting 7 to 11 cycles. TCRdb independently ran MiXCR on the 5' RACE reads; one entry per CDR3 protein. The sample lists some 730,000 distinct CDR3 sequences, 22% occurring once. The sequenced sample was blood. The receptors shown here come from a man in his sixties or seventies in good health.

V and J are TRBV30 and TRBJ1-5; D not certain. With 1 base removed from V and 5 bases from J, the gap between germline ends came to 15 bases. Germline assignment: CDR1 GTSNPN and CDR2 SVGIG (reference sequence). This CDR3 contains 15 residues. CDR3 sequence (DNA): TGTGCCTGGAGTGGGGCTCGAACGGAGGATCAGCCCCAGCATTTT. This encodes CAWSGARTEDQPQHF.

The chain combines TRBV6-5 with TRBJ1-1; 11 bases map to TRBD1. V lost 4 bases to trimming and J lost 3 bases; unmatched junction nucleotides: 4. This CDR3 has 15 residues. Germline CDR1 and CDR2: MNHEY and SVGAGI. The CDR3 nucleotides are TGTGCCAGCAGTTTTAGGGACAGGGGGTACACTGAAGCTTTCTTT. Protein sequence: CASSFRDRGYTEAFF.

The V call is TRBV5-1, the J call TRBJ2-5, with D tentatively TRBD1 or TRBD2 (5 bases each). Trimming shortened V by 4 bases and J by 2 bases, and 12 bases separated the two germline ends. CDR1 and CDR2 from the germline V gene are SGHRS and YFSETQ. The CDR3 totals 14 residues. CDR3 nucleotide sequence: TGCGCCAGCAGCATCGGGACCCTTCAAGAGACCCAGTACTTC. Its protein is CASSIGTLQETQYF.

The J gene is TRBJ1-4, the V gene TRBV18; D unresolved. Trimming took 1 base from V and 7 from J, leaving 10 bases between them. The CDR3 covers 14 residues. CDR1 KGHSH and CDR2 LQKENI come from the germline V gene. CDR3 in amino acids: CASSPRREGEKLFF. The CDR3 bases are TGTGCCAGCTCACCACGGAGGGAGGGTGAAAAACTGTTTTTT.

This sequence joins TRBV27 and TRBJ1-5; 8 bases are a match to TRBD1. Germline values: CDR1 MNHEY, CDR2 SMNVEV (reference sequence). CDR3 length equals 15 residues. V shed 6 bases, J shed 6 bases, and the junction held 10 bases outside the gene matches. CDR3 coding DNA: TGTGCCAGCAGCCAGGTCAGGGGGCGGGTTCAGCCCCAGCATTTT. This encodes CASSQVRGRVQPQHF.

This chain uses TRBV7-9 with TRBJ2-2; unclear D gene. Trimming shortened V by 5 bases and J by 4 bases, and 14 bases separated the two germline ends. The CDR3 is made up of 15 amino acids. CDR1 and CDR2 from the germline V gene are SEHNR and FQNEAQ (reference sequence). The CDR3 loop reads CASSPAAPPTGELFF. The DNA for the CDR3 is TGTGCCAGCAGCCCGGCCGCCCCGCCCACCGGGGAGCTGTTTTTT.

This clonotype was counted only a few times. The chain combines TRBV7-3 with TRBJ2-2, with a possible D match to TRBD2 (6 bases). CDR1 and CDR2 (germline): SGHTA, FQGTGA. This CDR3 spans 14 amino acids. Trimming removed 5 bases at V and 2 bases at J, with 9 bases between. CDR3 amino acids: CASSAGTNTGELFF. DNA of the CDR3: TGTGCCAGCAGCGCAGGGACTAACACCGGGGAGCTGTTTTTT.

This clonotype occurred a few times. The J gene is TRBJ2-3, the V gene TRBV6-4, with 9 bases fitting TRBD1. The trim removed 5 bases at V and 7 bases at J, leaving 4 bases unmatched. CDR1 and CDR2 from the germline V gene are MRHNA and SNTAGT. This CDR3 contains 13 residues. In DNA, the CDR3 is TGTGCCAGCAGTCAACAGGGGGCAAATACGCAGTATTTT. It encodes CASSQQGANTQYF.

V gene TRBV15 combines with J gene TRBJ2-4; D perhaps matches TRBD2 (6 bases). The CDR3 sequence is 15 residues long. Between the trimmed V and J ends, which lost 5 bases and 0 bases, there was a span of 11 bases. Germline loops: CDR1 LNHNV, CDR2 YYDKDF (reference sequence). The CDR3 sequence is CATSGLGLAKNIQYF. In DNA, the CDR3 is TGTGCCACCAGCGGTCTGGGACTAGCCAAAAACATTCAGTACTTC.

DNA of the CDR3: TGCAGTGCTAGAGGGACCCAGGGGGCCAAAAACATTCAGTACTTC. Protein sequence: CSARGTQGAKNIQYF. The J gene is TRBJ2-4, the V gene TRBV20-1, with TRBD1 as a possible D gene (6 bases). There are 15 residues in the CDR3. V was trimmed by 1 base and J by 1 base, leaving 11 bases between them. Germline V gene data show CDR1 as DFQATT and CDR2 as SNEGSKA (reference sequence).

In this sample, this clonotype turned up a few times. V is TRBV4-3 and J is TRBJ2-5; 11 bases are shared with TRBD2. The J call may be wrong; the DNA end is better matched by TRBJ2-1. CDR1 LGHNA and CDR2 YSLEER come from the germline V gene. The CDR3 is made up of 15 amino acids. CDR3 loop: CASSQIAGGFYEQFF. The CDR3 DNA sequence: TGCGCCAGCAGCCAAATAGCGGGAGGGTTCTATGAGCAGTTCTTC.

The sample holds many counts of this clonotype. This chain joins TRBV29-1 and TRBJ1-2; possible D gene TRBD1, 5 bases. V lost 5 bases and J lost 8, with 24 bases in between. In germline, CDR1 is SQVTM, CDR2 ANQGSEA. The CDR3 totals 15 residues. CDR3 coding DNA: TGCAGCGTTCGCGCGGGGGTGAGGTATTCCGACGGCTACACCTTC. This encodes CSVRAGVRYSDGYTF.

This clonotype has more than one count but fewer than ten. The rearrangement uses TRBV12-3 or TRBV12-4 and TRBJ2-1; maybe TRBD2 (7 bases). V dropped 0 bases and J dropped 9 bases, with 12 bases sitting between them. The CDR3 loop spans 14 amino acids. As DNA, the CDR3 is TGTGCCAGCAGTTTAGCGGGGGGGCACGGTGAGCAGTTCTTC. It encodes CASSLAGGHGEQFF.

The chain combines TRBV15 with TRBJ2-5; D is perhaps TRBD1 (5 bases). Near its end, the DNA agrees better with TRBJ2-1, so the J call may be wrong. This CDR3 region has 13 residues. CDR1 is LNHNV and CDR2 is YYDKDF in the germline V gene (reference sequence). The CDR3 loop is CATSRDMGREQFF. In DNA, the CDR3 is TGTGCCACCAGCAGAGATATGGGGCGGGAGCAGTTCTTC.

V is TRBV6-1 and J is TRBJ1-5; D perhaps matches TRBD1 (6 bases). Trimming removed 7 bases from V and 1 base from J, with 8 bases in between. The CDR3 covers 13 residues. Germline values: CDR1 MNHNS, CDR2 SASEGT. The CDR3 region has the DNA TGTGCCAGCAAGGACAGAAGCAATCAGCCCCAGCATTTT. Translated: CASKDRSNQPQHF.

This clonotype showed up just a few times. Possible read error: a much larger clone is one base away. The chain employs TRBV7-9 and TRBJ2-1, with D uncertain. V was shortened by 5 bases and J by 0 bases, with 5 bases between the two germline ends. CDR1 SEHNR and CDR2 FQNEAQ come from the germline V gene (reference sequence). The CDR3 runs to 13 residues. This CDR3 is CASSGNSYNEQFF. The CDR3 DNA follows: TGTGCCAGCAGCGGGAACTCCTACAATGAGCAGTTCTTC. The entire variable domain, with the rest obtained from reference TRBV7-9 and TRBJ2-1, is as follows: DTGVSQNPRHKITKRGQNVTFRCDPISEHNRLYWYRQTLGQGPEFLTYFQNEAQLEKSRLLSDRFSAERPKGSFSTLEIQRTEQGDSAMYLCASSGNSYNEQFFGPGTRLTVL.

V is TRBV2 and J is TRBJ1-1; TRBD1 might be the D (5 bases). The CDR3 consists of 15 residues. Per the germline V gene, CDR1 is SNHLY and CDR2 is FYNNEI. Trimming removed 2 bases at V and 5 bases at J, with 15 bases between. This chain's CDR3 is CASSEYGARKTEAFF. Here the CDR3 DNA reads TGTGCCAGCAGTGAATACGGGGCAAGGAAGACTGAAGCTTTCTTT.

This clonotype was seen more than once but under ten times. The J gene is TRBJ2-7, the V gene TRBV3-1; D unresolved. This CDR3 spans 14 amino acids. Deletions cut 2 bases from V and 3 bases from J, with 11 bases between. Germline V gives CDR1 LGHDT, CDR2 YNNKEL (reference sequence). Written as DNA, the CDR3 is TGTGCCAGCAGCCAACAAGACGGAAACTACGAGCAGTACTTC. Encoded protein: CASSQQDGNYEQYF.

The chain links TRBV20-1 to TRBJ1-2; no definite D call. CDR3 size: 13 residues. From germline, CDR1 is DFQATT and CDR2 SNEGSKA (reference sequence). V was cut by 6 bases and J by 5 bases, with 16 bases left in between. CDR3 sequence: CSATGRTVYGYTF. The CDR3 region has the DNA TGCAGTGCCACCGGTAGGACCGTATATGGCTACACCTTC.

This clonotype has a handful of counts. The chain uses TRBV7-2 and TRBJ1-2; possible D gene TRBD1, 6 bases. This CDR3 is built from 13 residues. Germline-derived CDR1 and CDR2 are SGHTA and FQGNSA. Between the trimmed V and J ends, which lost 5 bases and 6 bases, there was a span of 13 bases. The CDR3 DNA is TGTGCCAGCAGCCCCTACAGGGAGAATGGCTACACCTTC. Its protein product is CASSPYRENGYTF.

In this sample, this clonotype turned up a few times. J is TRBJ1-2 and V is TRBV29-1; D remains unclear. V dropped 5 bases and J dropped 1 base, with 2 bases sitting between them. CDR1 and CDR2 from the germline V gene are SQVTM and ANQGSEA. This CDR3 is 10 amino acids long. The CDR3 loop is CSVRNYGYTF. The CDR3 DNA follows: TGCAGCGTTCGTAACTATGGCTACACCTTC.

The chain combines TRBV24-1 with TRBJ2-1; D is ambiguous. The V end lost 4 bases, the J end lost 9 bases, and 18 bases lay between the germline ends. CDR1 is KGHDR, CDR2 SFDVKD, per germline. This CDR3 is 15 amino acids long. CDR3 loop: CATSDPGLYPVEQFF. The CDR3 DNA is TGTGCCACCAGTGACCCCGGGCTTTATCCCGTTGAGCAGTTCTTC.

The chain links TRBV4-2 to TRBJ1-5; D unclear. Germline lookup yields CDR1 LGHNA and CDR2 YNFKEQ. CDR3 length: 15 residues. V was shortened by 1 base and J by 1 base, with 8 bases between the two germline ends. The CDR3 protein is CASSQGEGSNQPQHF. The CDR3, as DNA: TGTGCCAGCAGCCAAGGAGAGGGCAGCAATCAGCCCCAGCATTTT.

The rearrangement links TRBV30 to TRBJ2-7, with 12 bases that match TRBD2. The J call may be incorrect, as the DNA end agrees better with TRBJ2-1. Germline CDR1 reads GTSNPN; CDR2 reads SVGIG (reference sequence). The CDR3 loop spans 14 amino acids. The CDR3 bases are TGTGCCTGGAACCGACTAGCGGGAGAGAATGAGCAGTTCTTC. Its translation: CAWNRLAGENEQFF.

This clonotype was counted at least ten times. The CDR3 DNA reads as TGTGCCAGCTCAACGAAAGAGACCCAGTACTTC. Its translation: CASSTKETQYF. The chain couples TRBV6-5 to TRBJ2-5; D call uncertain. CDR3 size: 11 residues. The V gene lost 8 bases and the J gene lost 3 bases, with 7 bases spanning the gap. CDR1 and CDR2 from the germline V gene are MNHEY and SVGAGI.